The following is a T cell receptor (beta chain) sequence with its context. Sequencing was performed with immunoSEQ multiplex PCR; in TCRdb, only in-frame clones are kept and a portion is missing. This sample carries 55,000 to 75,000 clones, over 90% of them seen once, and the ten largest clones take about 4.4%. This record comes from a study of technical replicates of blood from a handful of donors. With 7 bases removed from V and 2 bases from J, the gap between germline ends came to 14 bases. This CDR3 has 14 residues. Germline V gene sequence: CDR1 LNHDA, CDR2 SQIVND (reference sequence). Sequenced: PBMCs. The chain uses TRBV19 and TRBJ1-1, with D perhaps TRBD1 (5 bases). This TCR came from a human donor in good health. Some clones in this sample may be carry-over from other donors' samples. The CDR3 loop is CASIQTETNTEAFF. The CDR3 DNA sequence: TGTGCCAGTATTCAGACAGAGACAAACACTGAAGCTTTCTTT.